The table lists the clone carrying this T cell receptor beta chain with a few counts. Germline CDR1 is SGHRS and CDR2 is YFSETQ. This CDR3 has 16 residues. The ends were cut back, 3 bases at V and 0 bases at J, with 13 bases in the middle. In TCRdb, the reads were re-called with MiXCR into one record per CDR3 protein. This table holds more than 500,000 distinct CDR3 sequences, 16% found once. The source of the sample is a study of T cell repertoires in cytomegalovirus infection. Overall study context: CMV infection together with matching HLA type was indicated by public TCR beta signatures.

The source material was CD8+ T cells from PBMCs. The chain joins TRBV5-1 to TRBJ1-3; D gene ambiguous. The receptor was derived from a human donor in good health (CMV status not recorded). Some clones in this sample may be carry-over from other donors' samples. The CDR3 loop is CASSWTGPRSGNTIYF. CDR3 nucleotides: TGCGCCAGCAGCTGGACTGGACCGCGCTCTGGAAACACCATATATTTT.